The clone carrying this T cell receptor beta chain was detected only a few times. As yet, its antigen is unknown. These data are taken from a study of blood T cells in healthy people across ages. Study-wide findings and caveats: While age rose, TCR beta diversity per million T cells dropped in a roughly linear way. Researchers said unsorted PBMCs prevented a conclusive naive versus antigen-experienced comparison.

A second PCR, run for about 7 to 12 cycles, used a sample-barcoded 5' primer plus a J-beta primer mix. Paired-end reads containing CDR3 totaled no fewer than 2.5 million for each sample. Each CDR3 protein is one row after TCRdb ran MiXCR on the 5' RACE reads. Here the sample spans roughly 830,000 distinct CDR3 sequences, approximately 59% being singletons. The CDR3 contains 16 residues. The germline V gene has CDR1 LGHNA and CDR2 YNFKEQ. V was cut by 1 base and J by 0 bases, with 12 bases left in between. Sequencing was performed on blood. The sequence was collected from a man aged 25-40 years in good health. The chain recombines TRBV4-2 with TRBJ1-2; tentatively, D is TRBD1 (6 bases). CDR3 sequence (DNA): TGTGCCAGCAGCCAAGGCAGACAGGAAGCTAACTATGGCTACACCTTC. The encoded protein is CASSQGRQEANYGYTF.